A selection of T cell receptor beta chains follows, all from one sample in a study of T-cell memory formation after mild COVID-19. TCRdb re-analysed the 5' RACE reads in MiXCR, keeping a single row per CDR3 protein. The table shows 400,000 or so distinct CDR3 sequences, with roughly 21% occurring only once. Sequenced material: PBMCs or a T cell subset sorted from them (not recorded which). These receptors were collected from an adult woman who had mild COVID-19 (a few samples of this study predate the infection). Cell type and time point are not known. The CDR3 runs from the conserved cysteine through the conserved F or W. The D gene is left open where the match is weak. Not all rows give a size; the values are once, few, many and, for expanded clones, a class.

NA	TRBV9	TRBJ2-3	TRBD2	CASSGRGLAFTDTQYF	TGTGCCAGCAGCGGCCGGGGACTAGCCTTCACAGATACGCAGTATTTT
NA	TRBV20-1	TRBJ2-7	NA	CSASYYEQYF	TGCAGTGCTTCGTACTACGAGCAGTACTTC
few	TRBV12-3/TRBV12-4	TRBJ1-1	NA	CASSTSPPTEAFF	TGTGCCAGCAGTACATCCCCCCCGACTGAAGCTTTCTTT
NA	TRBV6-5	TRBJ2-3	NA	CATRTATSTDTQYF	TGTGCCACCAGGACAGCCACTAGCACAGATACGCAGTATTTT
few	TRBV24-1	TRBJ2-5	NA	CATSDRTKYQETQYF	TGTGCCACCAGTGATAGGACAAAGTACCAAGAGACCCAGTACTTC
NA	TRBV15	TRBJ2-7	NA	CATSREQATYEQYF	TGTGCCACCAGCAGAGAACAGGCTACCTACGAGCAGTACTTC
many	TRBV19	TRBJ2-3	NA	CASSIRTVRVDTQYF	TGTGCCAGTAGTATAAGGACAGTTAGGGTAGATACGCAGTATTTT
NA	TRBV12-3/TRBV12-4	TRBJ2-1	TRBD1	CASSPGQGAAGIGIYNEQFF	TGTGCCAGCAGTCCGGGACAGGGGGCGGCGGGTATCGGGATTTACAATGAGCAGTTCTTC
NA	TRBV7-9	TRBJ1-5	NA	CASSLLGRGGGPQHF	TGTGCCAGCAGCTTACTTGGCAGGGGCGGCGGTCCCCAGCATTTT
NA	TRBV5-1	TRBJ2-3	TRBD1	CASSLGTGGASDTQYF	TGCGCCAGCAGCTTGGGGACAGGGGGCGCCTCAGATACGCAGTATTTT
NA	TRBV7-2	TRBJ2-3	TRBD1	CASSTGQGNTQYF	TGTGCCAGCAGCACCGGACAGGGGAATACGCAGTATTTT
few	TRBV29-1	TRBJ2-3	TRBD1	CSWAGQEDTQYF	TGCAGCTGGGCAGGACAGGAAGATACGCAGTATTTT
many	TRBV5-6	TRBJ2-1	TRBD2	CASSRILAVSYNEQFF	TGTGCCAGCAGCCGTATTCTAGCGGTTTCCTACAATGAGCAGTTCTTC
few	TRBV12-3/TRBV12-4	TRBJ2-2	NA	CASSFFQGSGELFF	TGTGCCAGCAGTTTTTTCCAGGGGTCCGGGGAGCTGTTTTTT
NA	TRBV6-5	TRBJ2-1	TRBD2	CASSSGTSGFKQFF	TGTGCCAGCAGTTCCGGGACTAGCGGGTTTAAGCAGTTCTTC
NA	TRBV4-1	TRBJ1-5	NA	CASSQGLTSNQPQHF	TGCGCCAGCAGCCAAGGACTTACTAGCAATCAGCCCCAGCATTTT
few	TRBV6-5	TRBJ1-5	NA	CASSYSRADNQPQHF	TGTGCCAGCAGTTACTCTAGGGCAGATAATCAGCCCCAGCATTTT
few	TRBV20-1	TRBJ1-2	TRBD1	CSASSGDRHYGYTF	TGCAGTGCTAGCTCAGGGGACAGACACTATGGCTACACCTTC
NA	TRBV5-8	TRBJ2-1	NA	CASSLGSDNWAEQFF	TGTGCCAGCAGCTTGGGGTCCGACAATTGGGCTGAGCAGTTCTTC
NA	TRBV2	TRBJ2-4	NA	CASGGAKNIQYF	TGTGCCAGCGGGGGGGCCAAAAACATTCAGTACTTC
many	TRBV18	TRBJ1-3	NA	CASSPFLGDTIYF	TGTGCCAGCTCACCATTTTTGGGTGACACCATATATTTT
NA	TRBV12-3/TRBV12-4	TRBJ2-7	TRBD1	CASSSGTALNEQYF	TGTGCCAGCAGCTCCGGGACAGCGCTTAACGAGCAGTACTTC
few	TRBV20-1	TRBJ2-1	TRBD2	CSAIVLAGVGNEQFF	TGCAGTGCTATAGTTCTAGCGGGAGTAGGTAATGAGCAGTTCTTC
few	TRBV12-3/TRBV12-4	TRBJ2-5	NA	CASSLFRHGETQYF	TGTGCCAGCAGTTTATTCAGACACGGGGAGACCCAGTACTTC
NA	TRBV29-1	TRBJ1-2	NA	CSVEGDLGYTF	TGCAGCGTTGAAGGGGATCTCGGCTACACCTTC
NA	TRBV3-1	TRBJ2-4	NA	CASSQAGFSGIQYF	TGTGCCAGCAGCCAAGCGGGGTTTAGTGGCATTCAGTACTTC
NA	TRBV4-1	TRBJ1-2	NA	CASRTAGWSGYTF	TGCGCCAGCAGAACAGCGGGGTGGAGTGGCTACACCTTC
NA	TRBV12-3/TRBV12-4	TRBJ2-7	NA	CASNQWDSYEQYF	TGTGCCAGCAACCAGTGGGACTCCTACGAGCAGTACTTC
NA	TRBV29-1	TRBJ2-3	TRBD1	CSVESGTGSTDTQYF	TGCAGCGTTGAGTCCGGGACAGGGAGCACAGATACGCAGTATTTT
NA	TRBV12-3/TRBV12-4	TRBJ1-2	NA	CASSLALLSGYTF	TGTGCCAGCAGTTTAGCGCTTCTGAGCGGCTACACCTTC
many	TRBV9	TRBJ2-3	NA	CASTQGGPDTQYF	TGTGCCAGTACCCAAGGAGGCCCAGATACGCAGTATTTT